The rows below give T cell receptor beta chains drawn from one sample of a study of shared clonotypes between healthy human individuals. Profiled with immunoSEQ multiplex PCR; TCRdb holds only in-frame clones, not every one. The repertoire holds roughly 1,000,000 clones, with around 78% as singletons. Sequences were obtained from memory CD4+ T cells from PBMCs. Receptors were obtained from a man between 18 and 35 years old in good health. Some clones in this sample may be carry-over from other donors' samples. Each CDR3 is given with its conserved first and last residue. Fields, in order: D gene, J gene, clone size, V gene, CDR3 DNA, CDR3 protein. The D gene is left open where the match is weak. Clone sizes are given selectively: once, few, many, or a class where the clone is expanded.

d_gene: NA
j_gene: TRBJ1-3
abundance: NA
v_gene: TRBV28
CDR3nt: TGTGCCAGCAGGACGGAGACTCCCGGAAACACCATATATTTT
CDR3aa: CASRTETPGNTIYF

d_gene: TRBD1
j_gene: TRBJ2-7
abundance: once
v_gene: TRBV29-1
CDR3nt: TGCAGCGCCCAGGGACAGGACTACGAGCAGTACTTC
CDR3aa: CSAQGQDYEQYF

d_gene: NA
j_gene: TRBJ2-3
abundance: NA
v_gene: TRBV10-1
CDR3nt: TGCGCCAGCAGTGAGGGACAGAGCGTTTCGTATACGCAGTATTTT
CDR3aa: CASSEGQSVSYTQYF

d_gene: NA
j_gene: TRBJ2-3
abundance: NA
v_gene: TRBV7-2
CDR3nt: TGTGCCAGCAGCTTAGACGGAATTAGCACAGATACGCAGTATTTT
CDR3aa: CASSLDGISTDTQYF

d_gene: NA
j_gene: TRBJ2-3
abundance: NA
v_gene: TRBV28
CDR3nt: TGTGCCAGCAGTTTACTCCGGGCCAGCACAGATACGCAGTATTTT
CDR3aa: CASSLLRASTDTQYF

d_gene: TRBD1
j_gene: TRBJ2-5
abundance: NA
v_gene: TRBV5-1
CDR3nt: TGCGCCAGCAGCTTAACAGGGGGTCGGGGAGAGACCCAGTACTTC
CDR3aa: CASSLTGGRGETQYF

d_gene: NA
j_gene: TRBJ2-1
abundance: NA
v_gene: TRBV5-1
CDR3nt: TGCGCCAGCGGCGGCGACGGATTCTACAATGAGCAGTTCTTC
CDR3aa: CASGGDGFYNEQFF

d_gene: TRBD2
j_gene: TRBJ2-7
abundance: NA
v_gene: TRBV30
CDR3nt: TGTGCCTGGAGGCCCTGGCGGGAGGGCCGCGAGCAGTACTTC
CDR3aa: CAWRPWREGREQYF

d_gene: NA
j_gene: TRBJ2-7
abundance: NA
v_gene: TRBV19
CDR3nt: TGTGCCAGTAGTATAGGGCTCGAGCAGTACTTC
CDR3aa: CASSIGLEQYF

d_gene: NA
j_gene: TRBJ1-4
abundance: NA
v_gene: TRBV5-1
CDR3nt: TGCGCCAGCAGCTTGGCGGGACATGCAACTAATGAAAAACTGTTTTTT
CDR3aa: CASSLAGHATNEKLFF

d_gene: TRBD1
j_gene: TRBJ1-1
abundance: NA
v_gene: TRBV29-1
CDR3nt: TGCAGCGTTGATAGGACAGGAGCCAACACTGAAGCTTTCTTT
CDR3aa: CSVDRTGANTEAFF

d_gene: NA
j_gene: TRBJ1-1
abundance: NA
v_gene: TRBV6-5
CDR3nt: TGTGCCAGCAGATTCCAGACGGGCACTGAAGCTTTCTTT
CDR3aa: CASRFQTGTEAFF

d_gene: NA
j_gene: TRBJ2-2
abundance: once
v_gene: TRBV7-2
CDR3nt: TGTGCCAGCGGGGGGCCTGGGACCAACACCGGGGAGCTGTTTTTT
CDR3aa: CASGGPGTNTGELFF

d_gene: TRBD1
j_gene: TRBJ1-5
abundance: NA
v_gene: TRBV19
CDR3nt: TGTGCCAGTAGTAGAGGCGACAGGGGTAGCAATCAGCCCCAGCATTTT
CDR3aa: CASSRGDRGSNQPQHF

d_gene: NA
j_gene: TRBJ2-5
abundance: NA
v_gene: TRBV21-1
CDR3nt: TGTGCCAGCAGCAAATTGGGGCCGGCAGGGGGCAGGGAGGAGACCCAGTACTTC
CDR3aa: CASSKLGPAGGREETQYF

d_gene: NA
j_gene: TRBJ1-2
abundance: NA
v_gene: TRBV5-1
CDR3nt: TGCGCCAGCAGCTTGGACGGAAGCTATGGCTACACCTTC
CDR3aa: CASSLDGSYGYTF

d_gene: TRBD1
j_gene: TRBJ2-1
abundance: NA
v_gene: TRBV11-2
CDR3nt: TGTGCCAGCAGCTTAGCAACGAGACGACAGGGAGACAATGAGCAGTTCTTC
CDR3aa: CASSLATRRQGDNEQFF

d_gene: NA
j_gene: TRBJ1-5
abundance: NA
v_gene: TRBV6-1
CDR3nt: TGTGCCAGCAGTGAAGGTCCAGGTTATAGCAATCAGCCCCAGCATTTT
CDR3aa: CASSEGPGYSNQPQHF